This paragraph reports one TCR beta chain. In the authors' workflow: Using reference gene primer amplification, nucleated cell counts were estimated. The table came from immunoSEQ multiplex PCR; TCRdb's copy has only in-frame clones and leaves some out. The V and J calls and the clone size are those of that table, but D and trimming were determined from the DNA. The sample shows tens of thousands of clones, over 70% of them seen only once. This CDR3 has 13 amino acids. Germline CDR1 MDHEN, CDR2 SYDVKM. With V trimmed by 6 bases and J by 7 bases, 5 bases remained unmatched. These data belong to a study of blood T cell repertoires in COVID-19. The wider study: COVID-19 samples from acute and convalescent phases originated in the United States, Italy and Spain. Sample material is recorded as cDNA or gDNA derived from T cells, B-cell-depleted T cells, or PBMCs.

Sequenced material: peripheral blood. The V gene is TRBV28, the J gene TRBJ1-5; 8 nucleotides line up with TRBD1. The clonotype comes from a woman between 45 and 60 years old with acute or convalescent COVID-19. The CDR3 nucleotides read TGTGCCAGCAGAACAGGGGGGAACCAGCCCCAGCATTTT. Translation gives CASRTGGNQPQHF.